Each of the 30 T cell receptor beta chains below was sequenced from the same sample in a study of cytomegalovirus exposure and HLA in healthy donors. The PCR employed 60 Vbeta primers together with 13 Jbeta primers. The protocol was immunoSEQ multiplex PCR, while the TCRdb copy is restricted to in-frame clones and leaves out a portion. Of 210,000 or so clones listed, approximately 80% are singletons. The sequenced sample consisted of PBMCs. These receptors all come from a boy aged 2-15 years in good health and CMV-seronegative.

J is TRBJ1-2 and V is TRBV2; D gene ambiguous. The CDR3 length is 12 residues. The germline CDR1 and CDR2 sequences are SNHLY and FYNNEI. V lost 8 bases and J lost 10, with 17 bases in between. The CDR3 DNA reads as TGTGCCAGCGAAGGAGGCGCCTTGCTCTACACCTTC. Translated, it gives CASEGGALLYTF.

The V and J genes are TRBV27 and TRBJ2-5, with D perhaps matching TRBD1 (5 bases). Germline values: CDR1 MNHEY, CDR2 SMNVEV (reference sequence). This CDR3 is built from 16 residues. Trimming shortened V by 6 bases and J by 2 bases, and 19 bases separated the two germline ends. The CDR3 nucleotides read TGTGCCAGCAGCCAAGGAACAGGACCGAATCAAGAGACCCAGTACTTC. Protein sequence: CASSQGTGPNQETQYF.

The rearrangement joins TRBV10-3 to TRBJ2-3, with TRBD2 matching over 16 bases. The CDR3 contains 18 residues. Unmatched junction bases numbered 13, after V lost 8 bases and J lost 5 bases. The V gene's germline CDR1 is ENHRY and CDR2 SYGVKD. For the CDR3, the DNA is TGTGCCATCCAAGCCGGGACTAGCGGGGGGGCCGGTGGAGATACGCAGTATTTT. Protein product: CAIQAGTSGGAGGDTQYF.

The chain couples TRBV5-8 to TRBJ1-2, with D perhaps matching TRBD1 (5 bases). The V end lost 2 bases, the J end lost 8 bases, and 13 bases lay between the germline ends. There are 13 residues in the CDR3. The germline V gene has CDR1 SGHTS and CDR2 YDEGEE. CDR3 sequence (DNA): TGTGCCAGCAGCTTTGGCAGGGTTTACGGCTACACCTTC. This translates into CASSFGRVYGYTF.

The chain links TRBV13 to TRBJ1-1; 8 bases fit TRBD1. The CDR3 is 13 amino acids. After removal of 5 bases from V and 13 bases from J, the junction contained 12 bases not matched to a gene. Germline-derived CDR1 and CDR2 are PRHDT and FYEKMQ (reference sequence). CDR3 loop: CASSTSGTGGGFF. CDR3 sequence (DNA): TGTGCCAGCAGCACTTCCGGGACAGGAGGGGGTTTCTTT.

The V call is TRBV25-1, the J call TRBJ2-2, with TRBD2 matching 7 bases. V lost 1 base, J lost 5 bases, and 4 bases stayed unmatched. This CDR3 region has 15 residues. Germline lookup yields CDR1 MGHDK and CDR2 SYGVNS. This CDR3 reads CASSEWGGGTGELFF. CDR3 in DNA: TGTGCCAGCAGTGAATGGGGCGGGGGTACCGGGGAGCTGTTTTTT.

The V gene is TRBV30, the J gene TRBJ2-7; D might be TRBD2 (5 bases). The germline V and J ends were trimmed by 1 base and 3 bases, with 19 bases remaining between them. Germline CDR1 and CDR2: GTSNPN and SVGIG (reference sequence). CDR3 size: 16 residues. In DNA form, the CDR3 reads TGTGCCTGGAGTGGAGAGGGCGGAGGAAGAGTCTACGAGCAGTACTTC. It encodes CAWSGEGGGRVYEQYF.

This clone was found a few times. This chain uses TRBV6-6 with TRBJ1-2; D remains ambiguous. The V gene's germline CDR1 is MNHNY and CDR2 SVGAGI (reference sequence). Trimming pared 6 bases from V and 8 bases from J, leaving 19 bases between. The CDR3 spans 14 residues. CDR3 protein: CASRFAGSAFGYTF. The CDR3 region has the DNA TGTGCCAGCAGATTCGCCGGCAGCGCCTTCGGCTACACCTTC.

The chain carries TRBV5-1 and TRBJ1-1; 9 bases line up with TRBD1. CDR3 length: 16 amino acids. Trimming at V came to 4 bases and at J to 4 bases, leaving 11 bases not matched to a gene. The germline V gene has CDR1 SGHRS and CDR2 YFSETQ. The CDR3 loop is CASSLTGGPEGTEAFF. The CDR3 nucleotides are TGCGCCAGCAGCCTTACAGGGGGCCCGGAGGGCACTGAAGCTTTCTTT. The full variable domain, completed using reference TRBV5-1 and TRBJ1-1, is KAGVTQTPRYLIKTRGQQVTLSCSPISGHRSVSWYQQTPGQGLQFLFEYFSETQRNKGNFPGRFSGRQFSNSRSEMNVSTLELGDSALYLCASSLTGGPEGTEAFFGQGTRLTVV.

The chain joins TRBV27 to TRBJ2-1; no firm D call. V was cut by 3 bases and J by 7 bases, with 10 bases left in between. Germline CDR1 MNHEY, CDR2 SMNVEV (reference sequence). The CDR3 loop spans 13 amino acids. The CDR3 DNA is TGTGCCAGCAGTTTCCGCCCCGGGAATGAGCAGTTCTTC. As protein: CASSFRPGNEQFF.

The chain links TRBV15 to TRBJ1-1; TRBD1 might be the D (6 bases). Trimming stripped 0 bases from V and 5 bases from J, with 13 bases between. The germline V gene has CDR1 LNHNV and CDR2 YYDKDF (reference sequence). This CDR3 spans 15 amino acids. The CDR3 coding sequence is TGTGCCACCAGCAGAGATGCGGGGGCGTGGACTGAAGCTTTCTTT. Amino acid sequence: CATSRDAGAWTEAFF. The entire variable domain, with the rest obtained from reference TRBV15 and TRBJ1-1, is as follows: DAMVIQNPRYQVTQFGKPVTLSCSQTLNHNVMYWYQQKSSQAPKLLFHYYDKDFNNEADTPDNFQSRRPNTSFCFLDIRSPGLGDTAMYLCATSRDAGAWTEAFFGQGTRLTVV.

The chain has TRBV7-8 and TRBJ2-7; 9 bases line up with TRBD1. Germline V gene data show CDR1 as SGHVS and CDR2 as FQNEAQ. J was trimmed by 2 bases and V by 3 bases; bases with no gene match: 5. There are 15 residues in the CDR3. The CDR3 reads CASSFYGQGPYEQYF. The CDR3 bases are TGTGCCAGCAGCTTTTACGGACAGGGGCCCTACGAGCAGTACTTC.

The rearrangement joins TRBV5-6 to TRBJ2-3, with TRBD1 matching 12 bases. Germline V lookup: CDR1 SGHDT, CDR2 YYEEEE. The J segment lost 4 bases and the V segment lost 6 bases, leaving 3 bases of the junction unmatched. This CDR3 contains 14 residues. The CDR3 nucleotides are TGTGCCAGCACTGGGACAGGGGGCCCAGATACGCAGTATTTT. Protein sequence: CASTGTGGPDTQYF. Variable domain in full (rest from reference TRBV5-6 and TRBJ2-3): DAGVTQSPTHLIKTRGQQVTLRCSPKSGHDTVSWYQQALGQGPQFIFQYYEEEERQRGNFPDRFSGHQFPNYSSELNVNALLLGDSALYLCASTGTGGPDTQYFGPGTRLTVL.

The genes are TRBV9 and TRBJ1-4, with unresolved D. V was clipped by 2 bases and J by 4 bases, with 12 bases between them. CDR1 is SGDLS and CDR2 is YYNGEE in the germline V gene. The CDR3 totals 15 residues. CDR3 in amino acids: CASSVAAGVNEKLFF. In DNA, the CDR3 is TGTGCCAGCAGCGTTGCGGCCGGGGTTAATGAAAAACTGTTTTTT.

The chain links TRBV30 to TRBJ2-5; D uncertain. This CDR3 comprises 14 residues. Germline values: CDR1 GTSNPN, CDR2 SVGIG (reference sequence). Trimming shortened V by 1 base and J by 7 bases, and 16 bases separated the two germline ends. The CDR3 nucleotides read TGTGCCTGGAGTGCCCACCCCCTAGTAGGGACCCAGTACTTC. This sequence encodes CAWSAHPLVGTQYF.

The chain couples TRBV25-1 to TRBJ1-2, with D unclear. CDR1 MGHDK and CDR2 SYGVNS come from the germline V gene. The CDR3 spans 15 residues. Deletions cut 0 bases from V and 7 bases from J, with 15 bases between. The DNA for the CDR3 is TGTGCCAGCAGTGAATATACTCCCCCGTCCGGTGGCTACACCTTC. This translates into CASSEYTPPSGGYTF.

The V call is TRBV7-2, the J call TRBJ1-1, with a weak D call TRBD1 (5 bases). The V end lost 3 bases, the J end lost 5 bases, and 13 bases lay between the germline ends. This CDR3 is 14 amino acids long. Germline V CDR1 and CDR2: SGHTA, FQGNSA. CDR3 coding DNA: TGTGCCAGCAGCTTGGCAGGGAAAGTGACTGAAGCTTTCTTT. It translates to CASSLAGKVTEAFF.

This chain connects TRBV30 to TRBJ1-4; TRBD1 might be the D (6 bases). CDR3 length: 16 amino acids. V gave up 4 bases and J gave up 2 bases, with 17 bases separating them. Germline V CDR1 and CDR2: GTSNPN, SVGIG (reference sequence). In DNA, the CDR3 is TGTGCCTGGAATGTTGGGGGCACTGGGACTAATGAAAAACTGTTTTTT. As protein: CAWNVGGTGTNEKLFF.

The chain links TRBV5-4 to TRBJ1-2, with D perhaps TRBD1 (5 bases). The germline CDR1 and CDR2 sequences are SGHNT and YYREEE (reference sequence). V was trimmed by 4 bases and J by 2 bases, leaving 15 bases between them. This CDR3 comprises 15 residues. CDR3 sequence reads: CASSPPLTENYGYTF. The CDR3 DNA sequence: TGTGCCAGCAGCCCCCCCCTGACAGAAAACTATGGCTACACCTTC.

This chain joins TRBV9 and TRBJ2-3; no clear D gene. Looked up from germline, CDR1 is SGDLS and CDR2 is YYNGEE. The CDR3 is made up of 13 amino acids. V was pared by 4 bases and J by 2 bases, with 8 bases between. The CDR3 DNA follows: TGTGCCAGCAGCCGACTTCCCACAGATACGCAGTATTTT. Protein: CASSRLPTDTQYF. The entire variable domain, with the rest obtained from reference TRBV9 and TRBJ2-3, is as follows: DSGVTQTPKHLITATGQRVTLRCSPRSGDLSVYWYQQSLDQGLQFLIQYYNGEERAKGNILERFSAQQFPDLHSELNLSSLELGDSALYFCASSRLPTDTQYFGPGTRLTVL.

The chain employs TRBV4-2 and TRBJ2-3, with D perhaps matching TRBD2 (6 bases). CDR3 length equals 17 residues. The germline CDR1 and CDR2 sequences are LGHNA and YNFKEQ. V dropped 2 bases and J dropped 0 bases, with 15 bases sitting between them. The chain's CDR3 is CASSQRDIADSTDTQYF. The CDR3 DNA sequence: TGTGCCAGCAGCCAAAGGGATATAGCGGATAGCACAGATACGCAGTATTTT.

Concerning this clone: The junction departs from the called germline gene at one end, perhaps through a read error. The CDR3 DNA reads TGTGCCTGGAGTGGAAACAGGGCCCTTCACTTT. Translation gives CAWSGNRALHF. The chain recombines TRBV30 with TRBJ1-6; D is perhaps TRBD1 (6 bases). CDR1 is GTSNPN, CDR2 SVGIG, per germline (reference sequence). This CDR3 is built from 11 residues.

The V and J genes are TRBV7-2 and TRBJ2-5, with D maybe TRBD2 (6 bases). The assigned J gene may be wrong: the sequence end matches TRBJ2-7 better. CDR1 is SGHTA and CDR2 is FQGNSA in the germline V gene. The CDR3 sequence is 14 residues long. CDR3 DNA: TGTGCCAGCAGCTTAGGGGCGGGGCCCTACGAGCAGTACTTC. This gives the protein CASSLGAGPYEQYF.

The rearrangement uses TRBV6-5 and TRBJ2-7; the D is unclear. Germline V CDR1 and CDR2: MNHEY, SVGAGI. The V end lost 5 bases, the J end lost 2 bases, and 10 bases lay between the germline ends. The length of the CDR3 is 13 residues. CDR3 coding DNA: TGTGCCAGCAGTGTGACACCGACCTACGAGCAGTACTTC. Its protein product is CASSVTPTYEQYF.

The chain combines TRBV6-6 with TRBJ1-2, with 10 bases lining up with TRBD1. Germline CDR1 is MNHNY and CDR2 is SVGAGI (reference sequence). This CDR3 contains 15 residues. V shed 2 bases, J shed 6 bases, and the junction held 6 bases outside the gene matches. The CDR3 DNA follows: TGTGCCAGCAGTTACGCCGGGACAGGGGCTCATGGCTACACCTTC. This encodes CASSYAGTGAHGYTF.

This chain joins TRBV6-5 and TRBJ1-1; TRBD1 agrees at 10 bases. Germline trimming cut 5 bases from V and 5 bases from J; bases unmatched to any gene: 8. Germline CDR1 reads MNHEY; CDR2 reads SVGAGI. The CDR3 consists of 15 residues. This chain's CDR3 is CASSIQTGGWTEAFF. CDR3 DNA sequence: TGTGCCAGCAGTATCCAGACAGGGGGCTGGACTGAAGCTTTCTTT.

This chain joins TRBV7-8 and TRBJ2-7; 8 bases are shared with TRBD1. Germline CDR1 reads SGHVS; CDR2 reads FQNEAQ. This CDR3 is 15 amino acids long. V lost 5 bases, J lost 6 bases, and 12 bases stayed unmatched. The CDR3 protein is CASSPRTGREFEQYF. CDR3 bases: TGTGCCAGCAGCCCCCGGACAGGGCGCGAGTTCGAGCAGTACTTC.

This clone was found once. The J gene is TRBJ2-1, the V gene TRBV29-1, with 7 nucleotides matching TRBD2. V lost 3 bases and J lost 3; bases outside the gene matches: 2. Per the germline V gene, CDR1 is SQVTM and CDR2 is ANQGSEA. CDR3 length: 13 residues. The CDR3, as DNA: TGCAGCGTTGATGGCGGGAGCTACAATGAGCAGTTCTTC. Residues: CSVDGGSYNEQFF.

The genes are TRBV7-9 and TRBJ1-2, with 7 bases aligning to TRBD1. The J segment lost 4 bases and the V segment lost 4 bases, leaving 12 bases of the junction unmatched. The CDR3 is 16 residues long. Germline CDR1 SEHNR, CDR2 FQNEAQ (reference sequence). In nucleotides, the CDR3 is TGTGCCAGCAGCTCCCTGGACAGGCTAACGGTCTATGGCTACACCTTC. Translation gives CASSSLDRLTVYGYTF.

CDR3 in DNA: TGTGCCAGCAGTGAAAACAGGCAATTTAATTCACCCCTCCACTTT. Protein: CASSENRQFNSPLHF. V is TRBV2 and J is TRBJ1-6, with D possibly matching TRBD1 (5 bases). V lost 2 bases and J lost 6, with 11 bases in between. The CDR3 has 15 amino acids. Germline V gene lookup returns CDR1 SNHLY and CDR2 FYNNEI.